The 23 T cell receptor beta chains reported below all come from one sample, sequenced in a study of blood T cell repertoires in COVID-19. Assay: immunoSEQ multiplex PCR; the TCRdb copy retains only in-frame clones and omits some. Counted here are about 210,000 clones, roughly 86% occurring once; the ten biggest clones make up 7.5% to 8%. Source material: peripheral blood. All receptors derive from a woman in her forties or fifties with active or convalescent COVID-19.

The rearrangement links TRBV30 to TRBJ2-7; 9 positions agree with TRBD2. V dropped 0 bases and J dropped 0; count of bases not matched to a gene: 6. CDR1 is GTSNPN and CDR2 is SVGIG in the germline V gene (reference sequence). The CDR3 has 16 amino acids. Written as DNA, the CDR3 is TGTGCCTGGAGTGTACAAAGGCGGGAGGGCTCCTACGAGCAGTACTTC. Protein sequence: CAWSVQRREGSYEQYF.

The chain recombines TRBV28 with TRBJ2-1, with TRBD1 identical over 7 bases. There are 13 residues in the CDR3. The V segment lost 10 bases and the J segment 5 bases; nucleotides outside the gene matches: 8. Per the germline V gene, CDR1 is MDHEN and CDR2 is SYDVKM. The CDR3 loop reads CAIPGQKNNEQFF. As DNA, the CDR3 is TGTGCCATCCCGGGACAGAAGAACAATGAGCAGTTCTTC.

The chain uses TRBV3-1 (or the pseudogene TRBV3-2) and TRBJ2-5; no firm D call. This CDR3 is 17 amino acids long. Trimming pared 1 base from V and 2 bases from J, leaving 17 bases between. Germline V lookup: CDR1 LGHDT, CDR2 YNNKEL (reference sequence). The CDR3 loop is CASSQGVVWQTQETQYF. Written as DNA, the CDR3 is TGTGCCAGCAGCCAAGGGGTTGTCTGGCAGACTCAAGAGACCCAGTACTTC.

The chain carries TRBV3-1 (or the pseudogene TRBV3-2) and TRBJ2-1, with 9 bases aligning to TRBD2. CDR3 size: 17 residues. The junction had 14 bases not matched to a gene; V was cut back by 4 bases and J by 7 bases. Looked up from germline, CDR1 is LGHDT and CDR2 is YNNKEL (reference sequence). The CDR3: CASSPMGRLAGRNEQFF. The CDR3 DNA sequence: TGTGCCAGCAGCCCCATGGGGAGGCTAGCGGGGCGTAATGAGCAGTTCTTC.

This chain connects TRBV5-6 to TRBJ1-5; a possible D gene is TRBD1 (5 bases). This CDR3 has 13 amino acids. Germline CDR1 reads SGHDT; CDR2 reads YYEEEE. Trimming removed 4 bases at V and 7 bases at J, with 12 bases between. CDR3 nucleotide sequence: TGTGCCAGCAGCCCCGGGGGTTGGCAGCCCCAGCATTTT. This sequence encodes CASSPGGWQPQHF.

The chain combines TRBV5-4 with TRBJ1-2; possibly TRBD1 for D (5 bases). The CDR3 spans 13 residues. Trimming took 7 bases from V and 5 from J, leaving 15 bases between them. In germline, CDR1 is SGHNT, CDR2 YYREEE (reference sequence). This chain's CDR3 is CASGAGGLYGYTF. CDR3 coding DNA: TGTGCCAGCGGGGCGGGAGGGTTGTATGGCTACACCTTC. The full variable domain, rest sourced from reference TRBV5-4 and TRBJ1-2, is ETGVTQSPTHLIKTRGQQVTLRCSSQSGHNTVSWYQQALGQGPQFIFQYYREEENGRGNFPPRFSGLQFPNYSSELNVNALELDDSALYLCASGAGGLYGYTFGSGTRLTVV.

The genes are TRBV4-1 and TRBJ1-1; the match to TRBD1 covers 9 bases. The J segment lost 0 bases and the V segment lost 5 bases, leaving 4 bases of the junction unmatched. The CDR3 is made up of 15 amino acids. Per the germline V gene, CDR1 is MGHRA and CDR2 is YSYEKL. The CDR3 DNA follows: TGCGCCAGCAGCTGGGGACAGGGAATGAACACTGAAGCTTTCTTT. It yields the protein CASSWGQGMNTEAFF.

The chain couples TRBV5-3 to TRBJ2-1; a weak D match, TRBD2 (5 bases). TRBV5-3 is an ORF, and what it does is uncertain. The CDR3 has 17 residues. The germline V and J ends were trimmed by 0 bases and 0 bases, with 13 bases remaining between them. The CDR3 DNA reads TGTGCCAGAAGCTTGGTAAGGAGGCTAAGCTCCTACAATGAGCAGTTCTTC. This encodes CARSLVRRLSSYNEQFF.

The chain links TRBV5-5 to TRBJ2-6, with D hard to call. Germline V CDR1 and CDR2: SGHKS, YYEKEE (reference sequence). This CDR3 has 15 residues. V was trimmed by 3 bases and J by 1 base, leaving 8 bases between them. The CDR3 DNA reads TGTGCCAGCAGCTCCCAGGATTCTGGGGCCAACGTCCTGACTTTC. This encodes CASSSQDSGANVLTF.

The V gene is TRBV4-2, the J gene TRBJ2-5, with D perhaps matching TRBD2 (7 bases). Trimming stripped 0 bases from V and 5 bases from J, with 19 bases between. This CDR3 comprises 17 residues. Per the germline V gene, CDR1 is LGHNA and CDR2 is YNFKEQ. The CDR3 nucleotides are TGTGCCAGCAGCCAAGAAGTGGGAGGGGGGACTGGGGAGACCCAGTACTTC. It encodes CASSQEVGGGTGETQYF.

The gene calls are TRBV6-5 and TRBJ1-2, with D tentatively TRBD1 (5 bases). Germline loops: CDR1 MNHEY, CDR2 SVGAGI. V lost 0 bases, J lost 3 bases, and 8 bases lay in between. The CDR3 contains 14 residues. DNA for the CDR3: TGTGCCAGCAGTTACTCTACAGGAGACTATGGCTACACCTTC. Translating gives CASSYSTGDYGYTF.

The rearrangement joins TRBV7-6 to TRBJ2-2, with TRBD1 as a possible D gene (6 bases). Germline V CDR1 and CDR2: SGHVS, FNYEAQ. This CDR3 is built from 15 residues. The germline V and J ends were trimmed by 0 bases and 7 bases, with 12 bases remaining between them. For the CDR3, the DNA is TGTGCCAGCAGCTTAGCCCCAGGGGTGGGCGGGGAGCTGTTTTTT. Protein product: CASSLAPGVGGELFF.

The genes are TRBV19 and TRBJ1-5; the match to TRBD1 covers 9 bases. Germline V gives CDR1 LNHDA, CDR2 SQIVND (reference sequence). V gave up 3 bases and J gave up 5 bases; unmatched junction bases: 5. This CDR3 region has 15 residues. CDR3 amino acids: CASSMYRGRDQPQHF. In DNA form, the CDR3 reads TGTGCCAGTAGTATGTACAGGGGGCGCGATCAGCCCCAGCATTTT.

CDR3 nucleotide sequence: TGCGCCAGCAGGCAGGTTGCGGGGGAAGAGACCCAGTACTTC. Its translation: CASRQVAGEETQYF. This chain connects TRBV5-1 to TRBJ2-5; 7 bases map to TRBD2. Trimming removed 5 bases from V and 3 bases from J; junction bases left unmatched: 7. Germline loops: CDR1 SGHRS, CDR2 YFSETQ. The CDR3 runs to 14 residues. The full variable domain, rest sourced from reference TRBV5-1 and TRBJ2-5, is KAGVTQTPRYLIKTRGQQVTLSCSPISGHRSVSWYQQTPGQGLQFLFEYFSETQRNKGNFPGRFSGRQFSNSRSEMNVSTLELGDSALYLCASRQVAGEETQYFGPGTRLLVL.

A remark on this clone: This CDR3 is also generated by other DNA sequences in the sample. The chain recombines TRBV28 with TRBJ1-2; D gene uncertain. Germline V gene data show CDR1 as MDHEN and CDR2 as SYDVKM. V lost 7 bases and J 2 bases, leaving 5 bases between the germline ends. This CDR3 region has 11 residues. The CDR3 DNA follows: TGTGCCAGCAACTCGAACTATGGCTACACCTTC. Translating it yields CASNSNYGYTF.

This chain connects TRBV6-5 to TRBJ2-2, with D uncertain. The CDR3 is 13 amino acids. Trimming left V 6 bases short and J 4 bases short, with 9 bases between. The V gene's germline CDR1 is MNHEY and CDR2 SVGAGI. The CDR3 spells CASRLQGTGELFF. The CDR3, as DNA: TGTGCCAGCAGACTACAAGGCACCGGGGAGCTGTTTTTT.

The rearrangement joins TRBV25-1 to TRBJ2-6, with D perhaps matching TRBD1 (6 bases). V was shortened by 4 bases and J by 2 bases, with 9 bases between the two germline ends. Germline CDR1 and CDR2: MGHDK and SYGVNS. The CDR3 is 15 residues long. The CDR3 sequence: CASSGGQPGANVLTF. CDR3 bases: TGTGCCAGCAGTGGAGGACAGCCTGGGGCCAACGTCCTGACTTTC.

Only one count was recorded for this clone. The rearrangement uses TRBV9 and TRBJ2-3; the D gene is possibly TRBD2 (5 bases). The germline V gene has CDR1 SGDLS and CDR2 YYNGEE. CDR3 length: 13 amino acids. Trimming removed 0 bases from V and 5 bases from J, with 7 bases in between. This CDR3 reads CASSVDRGDTQYF. The DNA for the CDR3 is TGTGCCAGCAGCGTAGATCGGGGAGATACGCAGTATTTT.

This clone is a singleton in its sample. The genes are TRBV6-5 and TRBJ2-3; 8 bases are a match to TRBD2. The CDR3 covers 15 residues. Germline-derived CDR1 and CDR2 are MNHEY and SVGAGI. The V segment lost 5 bases and the J segment 1 base; nucleotides outside the gene matches: 5. CDR3 amino acids: CASSLSGEGTDTQYF. DNA for the CDR3: TGTGCCAGCAGTCTTAGCGGGGAGGGCACAGATACGCAGTATTTT.

This chain joins TRBV20-1 and TRBJ2-3; TRBD2 aligns across 8 bases. The junction had 16 bases not matched to a gene; V was cut back by 6 bases and J by 2 bases. The CDR3 contains 17 residues. Germline CDR1 and CDR2: DFQATT and SNEGSKA (reference sequence). In nucleotides, the CDR3 is TGCAGTGCCAGTTCCCCTCAGCGGGGGCGATCCACAGATACGCAGTATTTT. The encoded protein is CSASSPQRGRSTDTQYF.

The chain recombines TRBV2 with TRBJ2-5; 11 bases map to TRBD2. Per the germline V gene, CDR1 is SNHLY and CDR2 is FYNNEI. This CDR3 has 16 amino acids. Losses at the gene ends were 11 bases for V and 2 bases for J; bases not matched to a gene: 13. The CDR3 sequence is CASRSTSGSRQETQYF. In DNA form, the CDR3 reads TGTGCCTCCCGGAGCACTAGCGGGAGCCGGCAAGAGACCCAGTACTTC.

This clone appeared a few times. J is TRBJ2-6 and V is TRBV28, with 10 bases matching TRBD1. The J segment lost 14 bases and the V segment lost 5 bases, leaving 15 bases of the junction unmatched. In germline, CDR1 is MDHEN, CDR2 SYDVKM. The CDR3 has 16 residues. The CDR3 nucleotides read TGTGCCAGCAGTCTAAACCCGGGACAGGGGCCGGACTTCCTGACTTTC. This gives the protein CASSLNPGQGPDFLTF.

The rearrangement joins TRBV7-8 to TRBJ1-2; TRBD1 might be the D (5 bases). The CDR3 contains 13 residues. V lost 5 bases, J lost 4 bases, and 11 bases lay in between. The V gene's germline CDR1 is SGHVS and CDR2 FQNEAQ. Here the CDR3 reads CASSPKGLYGYTF. The CDR3 nucleotides read TGTGCCAGCAGCCCCAAGGGACTCTATGGCTACACCTTC.